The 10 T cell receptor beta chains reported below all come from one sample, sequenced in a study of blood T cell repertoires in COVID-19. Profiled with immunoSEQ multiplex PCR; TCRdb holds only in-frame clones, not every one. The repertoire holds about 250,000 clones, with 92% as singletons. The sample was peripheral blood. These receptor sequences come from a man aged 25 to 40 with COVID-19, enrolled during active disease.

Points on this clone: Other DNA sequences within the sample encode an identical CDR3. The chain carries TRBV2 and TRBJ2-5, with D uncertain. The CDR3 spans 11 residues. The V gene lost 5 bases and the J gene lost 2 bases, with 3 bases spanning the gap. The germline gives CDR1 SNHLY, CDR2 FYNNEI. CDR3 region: CASSLQETQYF. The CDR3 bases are TGTGCCAGCAGTTTACAAGAGACCCAGTACTTC.

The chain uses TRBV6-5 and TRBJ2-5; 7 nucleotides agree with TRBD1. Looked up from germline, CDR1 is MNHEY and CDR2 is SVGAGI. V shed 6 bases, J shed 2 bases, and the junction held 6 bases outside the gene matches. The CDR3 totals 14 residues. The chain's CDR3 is CASSRTGQQETQYF. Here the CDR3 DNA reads TGTGCCAGCAGCAGAACGGGACAGCAAGAGACCCAGTACTTC.

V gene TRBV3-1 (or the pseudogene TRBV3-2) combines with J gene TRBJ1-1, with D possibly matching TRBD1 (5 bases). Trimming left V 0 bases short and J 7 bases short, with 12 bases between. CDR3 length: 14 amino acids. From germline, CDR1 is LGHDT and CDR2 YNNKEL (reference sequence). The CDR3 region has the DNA TGTGCCAGCAGCCAAGAGGGTACAGGTGATGAAGCTTTCTTT. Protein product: CASSQEGTGDEAFF.

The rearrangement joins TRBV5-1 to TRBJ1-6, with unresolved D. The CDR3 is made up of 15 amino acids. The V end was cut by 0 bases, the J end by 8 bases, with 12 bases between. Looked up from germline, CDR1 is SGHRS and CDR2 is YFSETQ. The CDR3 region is CASSLATQFDSPLHF. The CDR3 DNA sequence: TGCGCCAGCAGCTTGGCCACGCAGTTTGATTCACCCCTCCACTTT.

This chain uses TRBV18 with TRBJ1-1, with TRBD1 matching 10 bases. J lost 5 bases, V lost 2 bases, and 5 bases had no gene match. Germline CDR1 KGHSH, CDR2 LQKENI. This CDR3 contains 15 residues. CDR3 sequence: CASSPETGGSTEAFF. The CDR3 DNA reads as TGTGCCAGCTCACCAGAGACAGGGGGCTCGACTGAAGCTTTCTTT.

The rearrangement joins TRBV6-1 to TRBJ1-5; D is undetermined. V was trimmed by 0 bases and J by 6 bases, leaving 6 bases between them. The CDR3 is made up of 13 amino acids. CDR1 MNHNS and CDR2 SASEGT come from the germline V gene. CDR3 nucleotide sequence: TGTGCCAGCAGTGAAGCCTCCCGTCAGCCCCAGCATTTT. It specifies CASSEASRQPQHF.

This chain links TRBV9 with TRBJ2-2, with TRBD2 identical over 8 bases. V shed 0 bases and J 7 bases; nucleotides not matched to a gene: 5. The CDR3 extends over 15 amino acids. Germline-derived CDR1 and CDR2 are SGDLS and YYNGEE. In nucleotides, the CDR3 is TGTGCCAGCAGCGTAGGAGGGACTAGGATCGGGGAGCTGTTTTTT. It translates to CASSVGGTRIGELFF.

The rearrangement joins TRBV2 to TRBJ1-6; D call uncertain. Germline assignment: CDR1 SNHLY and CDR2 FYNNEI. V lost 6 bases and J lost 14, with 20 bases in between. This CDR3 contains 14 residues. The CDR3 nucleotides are TGTGCCAGCAGGTTAAACAGTCCCTTTGAAACCCTCCACTTT. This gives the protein CASRLNSPFETLHF.

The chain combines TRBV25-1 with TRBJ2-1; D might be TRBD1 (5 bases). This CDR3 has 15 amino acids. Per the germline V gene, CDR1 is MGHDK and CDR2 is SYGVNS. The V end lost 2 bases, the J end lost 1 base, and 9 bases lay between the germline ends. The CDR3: CASSETGRSYNEQFF. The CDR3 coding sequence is TGTGCCAGCAGTGAAACAGGCAGGTCCTACAATGAGCAGTTCTTC.

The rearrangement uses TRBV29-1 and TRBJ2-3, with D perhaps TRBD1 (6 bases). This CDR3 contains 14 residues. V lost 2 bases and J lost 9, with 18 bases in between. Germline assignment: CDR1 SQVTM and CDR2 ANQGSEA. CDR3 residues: CSVEQGLGAGTQYF. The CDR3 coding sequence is TGCAGCGTTGAACAGGGGCTGGGCGCCGGGACGCAGTATTTT.